The 22 T cell receptor beta chains below all came from one sample that was sequenced in a study of T-cell memory formation after mild COVID-19. TCRdb fed the 5' RACE reads into MiXCR, producing one record per CDR3 protein. The sample holds more than 450,000 distinct CDR3 sequences, 18% seen once. Sequenced input: PBMCs or a T cell subset sorted from them (not recorded which). These TCRs come from an adult woman who had mild COVID-19 (a few samples of this study predate the infection). Cell type and time point are not known.

The chain employs TRBV10-3 and TRBJ2-1; 11 nucleotides agree with TRBD2. CDR3 size: 15 residues. V trimming: 5 bases; J trimming: 4 bases; junction bases outside the gene matches: 4. In germline, CDR1 is ENHRY, CDR2 SYGVKD. The CDR3 loop is CAISPGLADYNEQFF. The CDR3 nucleotides are TGTGCCATCAGTCCGGGACTAGCGGATTACAATGAGCAGTTCTTC.

This clonotype has a handful of counts. This chain links TRBV29-1 with TRBJ2-7, with D perhaps TRBD1 (6 bases). CDR1 and CDR2 from the germline V gene are SQVTM and ANQGSEA. The V and J ends lost 1 base and 4 bases respectively, with 11 bases between them. The CDR3 has 13 residues. CDR3 nucleotides: TGCAGCGTTGAAGGGACAGACCAGTACGAGCAGTACTTC. Its translation is CSVEGTDQYEQYF.

V and J are TRBV12-3 or TRBV12-4 and TRBJ2-2; D is undetermined. V dropped 2 bases and J dropped 10 bases, with 8 bases sitting between them. The CDR3 spans 12 residues. The CDR3 DNA follows: TGTGCCAGCAGTTTAAGGGTAGAGGAGCTGTTTTTT. It yields the protein CASSLRVEELFF.

The gene calls are TRBV7-2 and TRBJ2-7, with TRBD1 identical over 9 bases. The germline V gene encodes CDR1 SGHTA and CDR2 FQGNSA. J gave up 3 bases and V 0 bases, and 6 bases lay outside the gene matches. This CDR3 has 16 amino acids. CDR3 nucleotide sequence: TGTGCCAGCAGCTTAGCGGGGACAGGGCCCTACTACGAGCAGTACTTC. It specifies CASSLAGTGPYYEQYF.

The CDR3 DNA reads TGCAGTGCTAGTAACAGGGGCTACGAGCAGTACTTC. Amino acids: CSASNRGYEQYF. The chain couples TRBV20-1 to TRBJ2-7; 7 nucleotides align to TRBD1. Unmatched junction bases numbered 2, after V lost 3 bases and J lost 3 bases. The germline CDR1 and CDR2 sequences are DFQATT and SNEGSKA (reference sequence). The CDR3 runs to 12 residues.

This clonotype has only a few counts. The chain recombines TRBV12-3 or TRBV12-4 with TRBJ2-5, with a tentative D call TRBD2 (6 bases). The CDR3 is 13 residues long. V was pared by 5 bases and J by 6 bases, with 13 bases between. Written as DNA, the CDR3 is TGTGCCAGCAGTCTTTCGACTAGTAAGACCCAGTACTTC. Amino acids: CASSLSTSKTQYF.

This clonotype was seen a handful of times. This sequence joins TRBV24-1 and TRBJ2-3; 9 nucleotides align to TRBD1. CDR3 length equals 17 residues. J gave up 2 bases and V 1 base, and 6 bases lay outside the gene matches. Germline loops: CDR1 KGHDR, CDR2 SFDVKD. DNA for the CDR3: TGTGCCACCAGTGATTTTGTGGGACAGGGAGACACAGATACGCAGTATTTT. Translation: CATSDFVGQGDTDTQYF.

The V call is TRBV30, the J call TRBJ1-4, with a possible D match to TRBD1 (5 bases). CDR3 length: 12 residues. V gave up 1 base and J gave up 17 bases, with 17 bases separating them. CDR1 and CDR2 from the germline V gene are GTSNPN and SVGIG (reference sequence). DNA for the CDR3: TGTGCCTGGAGTGATTACAGGAGAAGGTGTTTTTTT. Translated, it gives CAWSDYRRRCFF.

This clonotype was observed a handful of times. This chain uses TRBV5-4 with TRBJ1-2; 10 bases align to TRBD1. This CDR3 contains 14 residues. Unmatched junction bases numbered 5, after V lost 4 bases and J lost 5 bases. CDR1 and CDR2 (germline): SGHNT, YYREEE (reference sequence). This CDR3 is CASSPTGGGYGYTF. The CDR3, as DNA: TGTGCCAGCAGCCCGACAGGGGGCGGTTATGGCTACACCTTC.

DNA for the CDR3: TGCAGTGCTATGGTGAAGAACACTGAAGCTTTCTTT. Translation: CSAMVKNTEAFF. The chain has TRBV20-1 and TRBJ1-1; D call uncertain. CDR3 length equals 12 residues. The V end was cut by 4 bases, the J end by 1 base, with 7 bases between. Germline values: CDR1 DFQATT, CDR2 SNEGSKA (reference sequence).

This chain connects TRBV27 to TRBJ2-1; TRBD2 matches at 8 bases. CDR3 length: 16 amino acids. Germline CDR1 reads MNHEY; CDR2 reads SMNVEV (reference sequence). V shed 2 bases and J 9 bases; nucleotides not matched to a gene: 12. CDR3 in DNA: TGTGCCAGCAGTTTAGGACTAGCTGTCTTTCGTGTTGAGCAGTTCTTC. As protein: CASSLGLAVFRVEQFF.

This clonotype was seen more than once but under ten times. V is TRBV12-3 or TRBV12-4 and J is TRBJ2-3; D perhaps matches TRBD1 (5 bases). V lost 6 bases, J lost 0 bases, and 10 bases lay in between. The CDR3 spans 14 residues. CDR3 DNA: TGTGCCAGCAGACCACAGGCTAGCACAGATACGCAGTATTTT. This codes for CASRPQASTDTQYF.

The chain recombines TRBV20-1 with TRBJ2-1; TRBD2 matches 7 bases. The germline V gene has CDR1 DFQATT and CDR2 SNEGSKA (reference sequence). With V trimmed by 5 bases and J by 4 bases, 17 bases remained unmatched. The CDR3 contains 17 residues. CDR3 DNA sequence: TGCAGTGCTTCTAACGGGGGGTTTCCCCCCTATTACAATGAGCAGTTCTTC. Translating it yields CSASNGGFPPYYNEQFF.

J is TRBJ2-1 and V is TRBV6-2 or TRBV6-3; TRBD2 matches at 13 bases. The ends lost 8 bases at V and 2 bases at J; junction bases unmatched: 0. The CDR3 has 14 amino acids. Germline V gene lookup returns CDR1 MNHEY and CDR2 SVGEGT. CDR3 sequence (DNA): TGTGCCAGCGGACTAGCGGGAGCCTACAATGAGCAGTTCTTC. It translates to CASGLAGAYNEQFF.

V is TRBV12-5 and J is TRBJ1-1, with D maybe TRBD1 (6 bases). Germline V gene data show CDR1 as LGHNT and CDR2 as FRNRAP. CDR3 size: 15 residues. The V end lost 0 bases, the J end lost 1 base, and 9 bases lay between the germline ends. CDR3 in amino acids: CASGLVQGWNTEAFF. The CDR3 DNA follows: TGTGCTAGTGGTTTGGTACAGGGTTGGAACACTGAAGCTTTCTTT.

This clonotype was seen only a few times. The chain joins TRBV4-3 to TRBJ2-1; D is uncertain. V lost 5 bases and J 1 base, leaving 9 bases between the germline ends. Germline CDR1 is LGHNA and CDR2 is YSLEER. There are 14 residues in the CDR3. CDR3 sequence reads: CASSGLTSYNEQFF. CDR3 bases: TGCGCCAGCAGCGGCCTAACTTCCTACAATGAGCAGTTCTTC.

The chain uses TRBV12-3 or TRBV12-4 and TRBJ2-3, with D maybe TRBD2 (6 bases). This CDR3 comprises 15 residues. Trimming shortened V by 3 bases and J by 4 bases, and 14 bases separated the two germline ends. CDR3: CASSLVGSPADTQYF. For the CDR3, the DNA is TGTGCCAGCAGTTTGGTCGGGAGCCCCGCAGATACGCAGTATTTT.

The chain is built from TRBV20-1 and TRBJ2-5; D is perhaps TRBD2 (5 bases). The CDR3 is 12 residues long. Per germline, CDR1 DFQATT and CDR2 SNEGSKA (reference sequence). The V end lost 5 bases, the J end lost 1 base, and 8 bases lay between the germline ends. CDR3 protein: CSARGTQETQYF. CDR3 bases: TGCAGTGCTCGGGGTACCCAAGAGACCCAGTACTTC.

The chain employs TRBV7-2 and TRBJ2-3; possibly TRBD2 for D (6 bases). The CDR3 loop spans 14 amino acids. CDR1 and CDR2 (germline): SGHTA, FQGNSA. Trimming left V 5 bases short and J 6 bases short, with 15 bases between. The CDR3 region has the DNA TGTGCCAGCAGCCCCCGACTAGTTCCGGATACGCAGTATTTT. This encodes CASSPRLVPDTQYF. Together with reference TRBV7-2 and TRBJ2-3, the CDR3 gives the full variable domain: GAGVSQSPSNKVTEKGKDVELRCDPISGHTALYWYRQSLGQGLEFLIYFQGNSAPDKSGLPSDRFSAERTGGSVSTLTIQRTQQEDSAVYLCASSPRLVPDTQYFGPGTRLTVL.

As DNA, the CDR3 is TGTGCCAGCAGCCAAGGGCCAGGGAACTACGAGCAGTACTTC. Protein: CASSQGPGNYEQYF. The J gene is TRBJ2-7, the V gene TRBV5-6; TRBD1 might be the D (5 bases). The CDR3 extends over 14 amino acids. Looked up from germline, CDR1 is SGHDT and CDR2 is YYEEEE. Trimming removed 4 bases at V and 3 bases at J, with 14 bases between.

The chain combines TRBV12-3 or TRBV12-4 with TRBJ2-7; 10 bases match TRBD2. V lost 3 bases to trimming and J lost 4 bases; unmatched junction nucleotides: 12. The CDR3 consists of 17 residues. CDR3 sequence: CASSFKAGIAGGYEQYF. CDR3 nucleotide sequence: TGTGCCAGCAGTTTCAAGGCGGGTATAGCGGGAGGATACGAGCAGTACTTC.

This clonotype was seen repeatedly, ten times or more. This chain joins TRBV5-1 and TRBJ2-7; 9 bases are a match to TRBD1. CDR1 and CDR2 (germline): SGHRS, YFSETQ. V dropped 2 bases and J dropped 1; count of bases not matched to a gene: 4. The CDR3 runs 15 residues. The CDR3 is CASSLTGGYSYEQYF. In DNA, the CDR3 is TGCGCCAGCAGCTTAACAGGGGGCTATTCCTACGAGCAGTACTTC. The full variable domain, completed using reference TRBV5-1 and TRBJ2-7, is KAGVTQTPRYLIKTRGQQVTLSCSPISGHRSVSWYQQTPGQGLQFLFEYFSETQRNKGNFPGRFSGRQFSNSRSEMNVSTLELGDSALYLCASSLTGGYSYEQYFGPGTRLTVT.